Each of the 28 T cell receptor beta chains below was sequenced from the same sample in a study of blood T cell repertoires in COVID-19. Sequencing was performed with immunoSEQ multiplex PCR; in TCRdb, only in-frame clones are kept and a portion is missing. The repertoire holds around 260,000 clones, roughly 80% seen once, with over 9% in the top ten. Specimen: peripheral blood. These receptors were obtained from a woman between 45 and 60 years old who had recovered from COVID-19.

The V gene is TRBV13, the J gene TRBJ2-1; TRBD2 agrees at 8 bases. The germline V gene encodes CDR1 PRHDT and CDR2 FYEKMQ (reference sequence). Unmatched junction bases numbered 14, after V lost 2 bases and J lost 5 bases. There are 18 residues in the CDR3. The CDR3 loop is CASSLRWVAGLPNNEQFF. CDR3 in DNA: TGTGCCAGCAGCTTACGGTGGGTAGCGGGGCTTCCAAACAATGAGCAGTTCTTC.

The V and J genes are TRBV11-2 and TRBJ2-5; 9 nucleotides match TRBD2. The CDR3 runs to 17 residues. V shed 5 bases, J shed 0 bases, and the junction held 10 bases outside the gene matches. Germline V CDR1 and CDR2: SGHAT, FQNNGV. The CDR3 DNA follows: TGTGCCAGCAGCCTCCGTTGGCGGGAGGGCCACCAAGAGACCCAGTACTTC. It encodes CASSLRWREGHQETQYF.

The chain is built from TRBV7-9 and TRBJ2-1; a weak D match, TRBD1 (5 bases). The V gene lost 0 bases and the J gene lost 8 bases, with 14 bases spanning the gap. The CDR3 has 15 amino acids. CDR1 SEHNR and CDR2 FQNEAQ come from the germline V gene (reference sequence). In DNA form, the CDR3 reads TGTGCCAGCAGCTTAGCGGGGCAGGGTGGGGATGAGCAGTTCTTC. Protein: CASSLAGQGGDEQFF.

This clone turned up a few times. V is TRBV5-4 and J is TRBJ2-1, with D maybe TRBD2 (5 bases). Germline V gene data show CDR1 as SGHNT and CDR2 as YYREEE (reference sequence). Trimming shortened V by 1 base and J by 9 bases, and 14 bases separated the two germline ends. This CDR3 comprises 14 residues. CDR3 coding DNA: TGTGCCAGCAGCTTGCGGGCAGTAGAGGGTGAGCAGTTCTTC. This codes for CASSLRAVEGEQFF.

This clone was picked up one time. The chain uses TRBV11-2 and TRBJ1-3; D uncertain. The length of the CDR3 is 11 residues. Trimming cost V 5 bases and J 7 bases, with 6 bases left between them. Germline CDR1 and CDR2: SGHAT and FQNNGV. The CDR3 DNA is TGTGCCAGCAGCCCCCTTAACACCATATATTTT. Its translation is CASSPLNTIYF. Together with reference TRBV11-2 and TRBJ1-3, the CDR3 gives the full variable domain: EAGVAQSPRYKIIEKRQSVAFWCNPISGHATLYWYQQILGQGPKLLIQFQNNGVVDDSQLPKDRFSAERLKGVDSTLKIQPAKLEDSAVYLCASSPLNTIYFGEGSWLTVV.

The V gene is TRBV14, the J gene TRBJ1-1, with 7 bases aligning to TRBD1. The germline gives CDR1 SGHDN, CDR2 FVKESK. After removal of 0 bases from V and 1 base from J, the junction contained 2 bases not matched to a gene. The CDR3 consists of 15 residues. CDR3 sequence reads: CASSQDYRGNTEAFF. CDR3 coding DNA: TGTGCCAGCAGCCAAGACTACAGGGGGAACACTGAAGCTTTCTTT.

The chain joins TRBV19 to TRBJ1-3; D unresolved. Germline V lookup: CDR1 LNHDA, CDR2 SQIVND (reference sequence). The CDR3 sequence is 15 residues long. Between the trimmed V and J ends, which lost 6 bases and 0 bases, there was a span of 12 bases. Here the CDR3 reads CASRISDSSGNTIYF. In nucleotides, the CDR3 is TGTGCCAGTAGGATTTCTGATAGCTCTGGAAACACCATATATTTT.

The genes are TRBV24-1 and TRBJ2-1, with D possibly TRBD2 on 6 matching bases. CDR1 and CDR2 (germline): KGHDR, SFDVKD. The CDR3 runs to 16 residues. Trimming removed 12 bases from V and 2 bases from J, with 22 bases in between. The CDR3 DNA sequence: TGTGCCGCCTTAACTAGGCGGGGCCTACCCTACAATGAGCAGTTCTTC. This sequence encodes CAALTRRGLPYNEQFF.

V gene TRBV18 combines with J gene TRBJ2-7; TRBD1 matches 7 bases. The CDR3 is made up of 14 amino acids. Germline assignment: CDR1 KGHSH and CDR2 LQKENI. V gave up 4 bases and J gave up 0 bases; unmatched junction bases: 3. The CDR3 sequence is CASSQGTASYEQYF. CDR3 sequence (DNA): TGTGCCAGCTCACAAGGGACAGCCTCCTACGAGCAGTACTTC.

V is TRBV19 and J is TRBJ1-2, with 8 bases lining up with TRBD1. The CDR3 contains 12 residues. Germline V gene data show CDR1 as LNHDA and CDR2 as SQIVND (reference sequence). J gave up 7 bases and V 5 bases, and 3 bases lay outside the gene matches. The CDR3 loop reads CASSPTGVGYTF. CDR3 DNA: TGTGCCAGTAGTCCGACAGGGGTTGGCTACACCTTC.

The chain employs TRBV3-1 (or the pseudogene TRBV3-2) and TRBJ1-1; D ambiguous. Deletions cut 6 bases from V and 4 bases from J, with 15 bases between. In germline, CDR1 is LGHDT, CDR2 YNNKEL (reference sequence). The CDR3 runs to 14 residues. CDR3 residues: CASRLARGATEAFF. CDR3 DNA: TGTGCCAGCAGACTTGCTCGGGGAGCCACTGAAGCTTTCTTT.

The chain uses TRBV3-1 (or the pseudogene TRBV3-2) and TRBJ2-1; maybe TRBD2 (6 bases). Germline V lookup: CDR1 LGHDT, CDR2 YNNKEL (reference sequence). With 9 bases removed from V and 2 bases from J, the gap between germline ends came to 20 bases. The CDR3 runs to 16 residues. The DNA of the CDR3 is TGTGCCAGAAAAAGCGGGCCGGGACCACCCTACAATGAGCAGTTCTTC. Translated, it gives CARKSGPGPPYNEQFF.

This clone showed up just a few times. V is TRBV7-2 and J is TRBJ2-2, with 10 positions matching TRBD2. V trimming: 6 bases; J trimming: 5 bases; junction bases outside the gene matches: 9. The CDR3 runs to 16 residues. The germline gives CDR1 SGHTA, CDR2 FQGNSA. The CDR3 reads CASRDSGLAYTGELFF. CDR3 sequence (DNA): TGTGCCAGCAGAGACTCGGGACTAGCGTATACCGGGGAGCTGTTTTTT.

CDR3 sequence (DNA): TGTGCCTGGAGTTCAAGGGGTTCGGGGGCCAACGTCCTGACTTTC. The encoded protein is CAWSSRGSGANVLTF. The V call is TRBV30, the J call TRBJ2-6, with D perhaps matching TRBD1 (5 bases). V was cut by 2 bases and J by 4 bases, with 12 bases left in between. CDR1 is GTSNPN and CDR2 is SVGIG in the germline V gene (reference sequence). The CDR3 spans 15 residues.

The V gene is TRBV3-1 (or the pseudogene TRBV3-2), the J gene TRBJ2-2; 8 nucleotides line up with TRBD1. The CDR3 totals 17 residues. Per the germline V gene, CDR1 is LGHDT and CDR2 is YNNKEL (reference sequence). The junction had 7 bases not matched to a gene; V was cut back by 1 base and J by 3 bases. CDR3 sequence reads: CASSQVGQGAHTGELFF. The CDR3 nucleotides read TGTGCCAGCAGCCAAGTAGGACAGGGAGCCCACACCGGGGAGCTGTTTTTT.

This clone was detected only a few times. The rearrangement joins TRBV15 to TRBJ2-3, with 11 bases aligning to TRBD2. V lost 4 bases and J lost 2; bases outside the gene matches: 2. The CDR3 loop spans 15 amino acids. Germline loops: CDR1 LNHNV, CDR2 YYDKDF (reference sequence). The CDR3: CATSNSGGATDTQYF. CDR3 nucleotide sequence: TGTGCCACCAGCAATAGCGGGGGGGCCACAGATACGCAGTATTTT. The full variable domain, its missing parts supplied by reference TRBV15 and TRBJ2-3, is DAMVIQNPRYQVTQFGKPVTLSCSQTLNHNVMYWYQQKSSQAPKLLFHYYDKDFNNEADTPDNFQSRRPNTSFCFLDIRSPGLGDTAMYLCATSNSGGATDTQYFGPGTRLTVL.

V gene TRBV10-2 combines with J gene TRBJ1-2, with D possibly TRBD1 on 5 matching bases. The CDR3 has 14 residues. Germline CDR1 and CDR2: WSHSY and SAAADI. Trimming removed 5 bases at V and 3 bases at J, with 13 bases between. The CDR3 nucleotides read TGCGCCAGCAGTCCAGCGGGGGGGTACTATGGCTACACCTTC. Translation: CASSPAGGYYGYTF.

V and J are TRBV7-2 and TRBJ1-3, with a possible D match to TRBD1 (5 bases). Deletions cut 5 bases from V and 2 bases from J, with 13 bases between. The CDR3 covers 15 residues. Germline V gives CDR1 SGHTA, CDR2 FQGNSA. The CDR3 region has the DNA TGTGCCAGCAGCCCGACCGCAGGGCCTGGAAACACCATATATTTT. Protein: CASSPTAGPGNTIYF.

This clone was found a few times. The V and J genes are TRBV11-3 and TRBJ2-2; TRBD2 aligns across 11 bases. The CDR3 has 17 residues. Unmatched junction bases numbered 7, after V lost 3 bases and J lost 4 bases. Looked up from germline, CDR1 is SGHNT and CDR2 is YENEEA. The DNA of the CDR3 is TGTGCCAGCAGCTTGAATAGCGGGAGGGCCTCCACCGGGGAGCTGTTTTTT. It yields the protein CASSLNSGRASTGELFF.

The chain links TRBV2 to TRBJ2-3; D is unclear. The CDR3 covers 14 residues. Germline CDR1 reads SNHLY; CDR2 reads FYNNEI. Trimming removed 5 bases from V and 6 bases from J, with 15 bases in between. CDR3 sequence (DNA): TGTGCCAGCAGTAGACCATGGGCTTTGGATACGCAGTATTTT. Translation: CASSRPWALDTQYF.

This clone was seen a handful of times. This rearrangement joins TRBV18 to TRBJ1-1, with D tentatively TRBD1 (5 bases). V was trimmed by 3 bases and J by 1 base, leaving 9 bases between them. CDR1 is KGHSH and CDR2 is LQKENI in the germline V gene. The CDR3 is made up of 14 amino acids. The CDR3, as DNA: TGTGCCAGCTCACCCCGCACAGGGAACACTGAAGCTTTCTTT. Amino acids: CASSPRTGNTEAFF.

The genes are TRBV28 and TRBJ2-5; 7 nucleotides agree with TRBD1. The CDR3 extends over 16 amino acids. V shed 7 bases, J shed 2 bases, and the junction held 13 bases outside the gene matches. CDR1 MDHEN and CDR2 SYDVKM come from the germline V gene. DNA for the CDR3: TGTGCCAGCACCCGTTTAGAGGGGGCCCCACAAGAGACCCAGTACTTC. Translating it yields CASTRLEGAPQETQYF.

The chain employs TRBV6-4 and TRBJ2-3; TRBD2 matches at 8 bases. With 3 bases clipped from V and 4 bases from J, the junction kept 6 bases outside the gene matches. The CDR3 contains 15 residues. The germline gives CDR1 MRHNA, CDR2 SNTAGT. CDR3 in DNA: TGTGCCAGCAGTGAAGGGACTAGTCGGGCAGATACGCAGTATTTT. This gives the protein CASSEGTSRADTQYF.

The chain carries TRBV28 and TRBJ2-2; D might be TRBD2 (6 bases). The CDR3 loop spans 14 amino acids. Germline CDR1 MDHEN, CDR2 SYDVKM. V was shortened by 2 bases and J by 3 bases, with 7 bases between the two germline ends. The CDR3 DNA reads as TGTGCCAGCAGTTTACCGGGGGACACCGGGGAGCTGTTTTTT. Protein: CASSLPGDTGELFF.

The chain employs TRBV5-8 and TRBJ2-7; weak D call: TRBD2 (6 bases). The CDR3 spans 15 residues. V lost 0 bases and J lost 2, with 12 bases in between. From germline, CDR1 is SGHTS and CDR2 YDEGEE. CDR3 coding DNA: TGTGCCAGCAGCTTGGGCGGGGTCTCCACCTACGAGCAGTACTTC. Translation gives CASSLGGVSTYEQYF.

The genes are TRBV4-3 and TRBJ1-1; 9 nucleotides align to TRBD1. J lost 4 bases, V lost 0 bases, and 6 bases had no gene match. Germline V gene lookup returns CDR1 LGHNA and CDR2 YSLEER. The CDR3 is 16 residues long. The CDR3 here is CASSQDTGQGSTEAFF. The CDR3 DNA reads as TGCGCCAGCAGCCAAGACACGGGACAGGGTAGCACTGAAGCTTTCTTT.

The rearrangement joins TRBV3-1 (or the pseudogene TRBV3-2) to TRBJ2-3, with TRBD2 matching 13 bases. Germline CDR1 LGHDT, CDR2 YNNKEL (reference sequence). V shed 6 bases and J 0 bases; nucleotides not matched to a gene: 18. CDR3 size: 21 residues. CDR3 DNA: TGTGCCAGCAGTAACAAATCCCCGGGACTAGCGGGAATTGCTAGCACAGATACGCAGTATTTT. Its protein is CASSNKSPGLAGIASTDTQYF.

The rearrangement joins TRBV27 to TRBJ1-1; perhaps TRBD1 as D (6 bases). Germline V lookup: CDR1 MNHEY, CDR2 SMNVEV (reference sequence). V was cut by 5 bases and J by 11 bases, with 18 bases left in between. This CDR3 spans 13 amino acids. CDR3 DNA: TGTGCCAGCAGTGTCACAGGGACCCCCGTTGCTTTCTTT. Its translation is CASSVTGTPVAFF.